The 22 T cell receptor beta chains below come from one sample, sequenced in a study of CD8+ T cells in alopecia areata (dated by TCRdb to the late 2010s). The method was the immunoSEQ multiplex PCR assay. RNA was extracted from all samples and reverse transcribed into cDNA, which served as template for TCR sequencing. TCRdb's version of the immuneACCESS table is confined to in-frame rearrangements and falls short of the full clone set. An unresolved V gene accounts for under half of the shortfall where checked; the remainder is of unknown origin. The sample data list about 200,000 clones, and about 61% of these were observed just once. About 5.3% of the sample is held by the ten biggest clonotypes. The sample was CD8+ T cells sorted from blood. Receptors were obtained from a human donor in good health.

The gene calls are TRBV7-9 and TRBJ1-1, with D hard to call. Per the germline V gene, CDR1 is SEHNR and CDR2 is FQNEAQ (reference sequence). V was shortened by 5 bases and J by 3 bases, with 13 bases between the two germline ends. This CDR3 has 14 amino acids. The CDR3 region has the DNA TGTGCCAGCAGCATGGACCAAGGCCACACTGAAGCTTTCTTT. It yields the protein CASSMDQGHTEAFF.

This chain joins TRBV15 and TRBJ1-5; no definite D call. The V end lost 3 bases, the J end lost 2 bases, and 2 bases lay between the germline ends. CDR3 length: 12 residues. CDR1 and CDR2 from the germline V gene are LNHNV and YYDKDF (reference sequence). The CDR3 is CATSSGNQPQHF. CDR3 nucleotides: TGTGCCACCAGCAGTGGCAATCAGCCCCAGCATTTT.

To note about this clone: The sample contains more than one DNA sequence encoding this CDR3. The V and J genes are TRBV27 and TRBJ1-5; D gene uncertain. The germline V gene encodes CDR1 MNHEY and CDR2 SMNVEV (reference sequence). V lost 0 bases, J lost 4 bases, and 4 bases lay in between. This CDR3 contains 13 residues. CDR3 nucleotide sequence: TGTGCCAGCAGTTTATCGGGGAATCAGCCCCAGCATTTT. Translated, it gives CASSLSGNQPQHF.

This sequence joins TRBV13 and TRBJ1-2; D call uncertain. In germline, CDR1 is PRHDT, CDR2 FYEKMQ (reference sequence). This CDR3 is 15 amino acids long. Between the trimmed V and J ends, which lost 0 bases and 2 bases, there was a span of 10 bases. The CDR3 protein is CASSLGRDLNYGYTF. The CDR3, as DNA: TGTGCCAGCAGCTTAGGCCGAGACCTCAACTATGGCTACACCTTC.

Of note for this clone: This sample includes further DNA sequences coding for the same CDR3. The V and J genes are TRBV4-1 and TRBJ2-7, with no clear D. The CDR3 totals 13 residues. CDR1 is MGHRA and CDR2 is YSYEKL in the germline V gene. With 0 bases removed from V and 2 bases from J, the gap between germline ends came to 5 bases. The CDR3 nucleotides read TGCGCCAGCAGCCAAGATTTAACCTACGAGCAGTACTTC. Amino acids: CASSQDLTYEQYF.

This clone was seen a single time. The chain recombines TRBV29-1 with TRBJ1-2, with D perhaps matching TRBD1 (5 bases). Trimming removed 6 bases at V and 8 bases at J, with 16 bases between. CDR3 length: 12 residues. Germline V gene sequence: CDR1 SQVTM, CDR2 ANQGSEA. CDR3 bases: TGCAGCGTAGTCCGGGACGGATGGGGCTACACCTTC. This sequence encodes CSVVRDGWGYTF.

The J gene is TRBJ2-3, the V gene TRBV15; 8 nucleotides line up with TRBD1. Germline V gives CDR1 LNHNV, CDR2 YYDKDF (reference sequence). Trimming cost V 5 bases and J 5 bases; bases outside gene matches: 12. This CDR3 has 16 residues. Here the CDR3 DNA reads TGTGCCACCAGCTCTCCAGGGGGCGGCGTCGTAGATACGCAGTATTTT. It encodes CATSSPGGGVVDTQYF.

The J gene is TRBJ1-4, the V gene TRBV7-9, with D maybe TRBD1 (5 bases). The length of the CDR3 is 15 residues. Trimming took 5 bases from V and 8 from J, leaving 18 bases between them. Germline V gene data show CDR1 as SEHNR and CDR2 as FQNEAQ (reference sequence). The CDR3 coding sequence is TGTGCCAGCAGCCCCACGAACCTAGGGGAGGAAAAACTGTTTTTT. Protein sequence: CASSPTNLGEEKLFF.

This clone was counted once. This chain uses TRBV29-1 with TRBJ1-2; maybe TRBD1 (6 bases). This CDR3 is 14 amino acids long. Trimming pared 5 bases from V and 0 bases from J, leaving 13 bases between. The germline CDR1 and CDR2 sequences are SQVTM and ANQGSEA. CDR3 amino acids: CSVTPRGPNYGYTF. The DNA for the CDR3 is TGCAGCGTTACTCCCCGGGGGCCTAACTATGGCTACACCTTC.

As concerns this clone: A read error may produce the germline difference seen at one junction end. V gene TRBV5-1 combines with J gene TRBJ2-2; tentative D call: TRBD1 (6 bases). Germline CDR1 and CDR2: SGHRS and YFSETQ. The CDR3 has 15 residues. CDR3 protein: CASSYGTGNIGELFF. The CDR3 DNA is TGCGCCAGCAGCTACGGAACAGGGAACATCGGGGAGCTGTTTTTT.

The table lists this clone with a few counts. V gene TRBV19 combines with J gene TRBJ2-7, with TRBD1 identical over 7 bases. Trimming removed 3 bases from V and 3 bases from J; junction bases left unmatched: 5. CDR3 length equals 14 residues. The V gene's germline CDR1 is LNHDA and CDR2 SQIVND (reference sequence). The CDR3 sequence: CASSIGTVVYEQYF. The CDR3 bases are TGTGCCAGTAGTATCGGGACAGTAGTCTACGAGCAGTACTTC.

The CDR3 reads CTSSRNEQFF. The DNA for the CDR3 is TGCACCAGCAGTAGGAATGAGCAGTTCTTC. The rearrangement joins TRBV1 to TRBJ2-1. TRBV1 is a known pseudogene. CDR3 length equals 10 residues.

V is TRBV6-5 and J is TRBJ2-5; the D is unclear. CDR3 length: 13 residues. Looked up from germline, CDR1 is MNHEY and CDR2 is SVGAGI. The V and J ends lost 10 bases and 0 bases respectively, with 12 bases between them. DNA for the CDR3: TGTGCCACCGCGAATGAGTACCAAGAGACCCAGTACTTC. As protein: CATANEYQETQYF.

V usage is TRBV7-2 and J usage is TRBJ2-5; D gene ambiguous. CDR1 and CDR2 from the germline V gene are SGHTA and FQGNSA. The CDR3 covers 15 residues. The V and J ends lost 2 bases and 5 bases respectively, with 15 bases between them. CDR3: CASSLRPPGQETQYF. The CDR3 DNA is TGTGCCAGCAGCTTAAGACCCCCGGGTCAGGAGACCCAGTACTTC.

This clone occurred a few times. This chain links TRBV18 with TRBJ1-6; no clear D. The CDR3 totals 12 residues. V was cut by 5 bases and J by 7 bases, with 6 bases left in between. Germline V lookup: CDR1 KGHSH, CDR2 LQKENI. In nucleotides, the CDR3 is TGTGCCAGCTCATCTACCAATTCACCCCTCCACTTT. Protein product: CASSSTNSPLHF. The entire variable domain, with the rest obtained from reference TRBV18 and TRBJ1-6, is as follows: NAGVMQNPRHLVRRRGQEARLRCSPMKGHSHVYWYRQLPEEGLKFMVYLQKENIIDESGMPKERFSAEFPKEGPSILRIQQVVRGDSAAYFCASSSTNSPLHFGNGTRLTVT.

This clone was counted only a few times. The chain couples TRBV29-1 to TRBJ2-3, with 8 bases identical to TRBD2. Germline CDR1 SQVTM, CDR2 ANQGSEA. CDR3 length: 15 amino acids. With 0 bases clipped from V and 1 base from J, the junction kept 3 bases outside the gene matches. CDR3 bases: TGCAGCGTTGAAGATCATAGCGGGGGCACAGATACGCAGTATTTT. This sequence encodes CSVEDHSGGTDTQYF.

This clone was seen just once. The chain is built from TRBV7-9 and TRBJ1-2, with 9 bases that match TRBD1. J gave up 6 bases and V 4 bases, and 9 bases lay outside the gene matches. The CDR3 is 15 residues long. Germline loops: CDR1 SEHNR, CDR2 FQNEAQ (reference sequence). The CDR3 DNA reads TGTGCCAGCAGCTCCGGACAGGGGTATAGGAATGGCTACACCTTC. Translation gives CASSSGQGYRNGYTF.

V is TRBV19 and J is TRBJ2-1, with D possibly matching TRBD1 (5 bases). V dropped 3 bases and J dropped 4 bases, with 10 bases sitting between them. Per germline, CDR1 LNHDA and CDR2 SQIVND (reference sequence). The CDR3 is 14 residues long. In DNA, the CDR3 is TGTGCCAGTAGTATGTCGGACACATACAATGAGCAGTTCTTC. Its translation: CASSMSDTYNEQFF.

The J gene is TRBJ2-7, the V gene TRBV27, with D possibly matching TRBD2 (6 bases). Trimming took 5 bases from V and 0 from J, leaving 14 bases between them. The CDR3 is 15 residues long. Germline V gives CDR1 MNHEY, CDR2 SMNVEV (reference sequence). CDR3 DNA sequence: TGTGCCAGCAGTCTGGACTACCTAAGCTCCTACGAGCAGTACTTC. Encoded protein: CASSLDYLSSYEQYF.

The chain has TRBV18 and TRBJ2-3; the D gene is possibly TRBD1 (6 bases). V lost 5 bases and J 0 bases, leaving 12 bases between the germline ends. This CDR3 comprises 15 residues. CDR1 and CDR2 (germline): KGHSH, LQKENI. Written as DNA, the CDR3 is TGTGCCAGCTCAATCAGGGGCAGTAGCACAGATACGCAGTATTTT. Its protein is CASSIRGSSTDTQYF.

The genes are TRBV13 and TRBJ2-3; 9 bases line up with TRBD1. The CDR3 is 15 amino acids. The V gene's germline CDR1 is PRHDT and CDR2 FYEKMQ (reference sequence). With V trimmed by 6 bases and J by 2 bases, 6 bases remained unmatched. In nucleotides, the CDR3 is TGTGCCAGCAGGATGGGACAGGGTCACACAGATACGCAGTATTTT. Its translation: CASRMGQGHTDTQYF.

The count of this clone is one. V and J are TRBV29-1 and TRBJ1-2; 7 positions agree with TRBD1. Trimming removed 2 bases from V and 2 bases from J; junction bases left unmatched: 2. This CDR3 is 13 amino acids long. Per germline, CDR1 SQVTM and CDR2 ANQGSEA. The CDR3 protein is CSVEKTGNYGYTF. CDR3 nucleotide sequence: TGCAGCGTTGAAAAGACAGGGAACTATGGCTACACCTTC.